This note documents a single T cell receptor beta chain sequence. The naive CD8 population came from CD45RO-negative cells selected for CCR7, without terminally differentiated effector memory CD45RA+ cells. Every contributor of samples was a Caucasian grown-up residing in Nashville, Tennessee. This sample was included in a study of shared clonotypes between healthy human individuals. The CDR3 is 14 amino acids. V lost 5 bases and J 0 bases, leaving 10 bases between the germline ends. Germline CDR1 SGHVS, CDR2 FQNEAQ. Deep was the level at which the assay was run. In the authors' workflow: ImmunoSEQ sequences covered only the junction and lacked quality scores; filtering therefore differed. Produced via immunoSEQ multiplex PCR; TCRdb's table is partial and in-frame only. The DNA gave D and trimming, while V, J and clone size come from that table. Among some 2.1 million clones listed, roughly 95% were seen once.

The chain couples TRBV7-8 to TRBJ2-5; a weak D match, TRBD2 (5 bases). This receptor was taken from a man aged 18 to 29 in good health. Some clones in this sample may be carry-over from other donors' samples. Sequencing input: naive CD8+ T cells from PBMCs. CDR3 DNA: TGTGCCAGCAGCCCGCCGGAGGACCAAGAGACCCAGTACTTC. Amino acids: CASSPPEDQETQYF.